The 17 T cell receptor beta chains below all came from one sample that was sequenced in a study of blood T cell repertoires in COVID-19. Generated by immunoSEQ multiplex PCR, the TCRdb table keeps only in-frame clones and is missing some. The sample shows under 250,000 clones, approximately 89% of them seen only once. The source material was peripheral blood. Receptors were obtained from a woman in her 30s with COVID-19, enrolled during active disease.

The J gene is TRBJ2-2, the V gene TRBV29-1, with unresolved D. Germline assignment: CDR1 SQVTM and CDR2 ANQGSEA. Trimming left V 6 bases short and J 6 bases short, with 11 bases between. CDR3 length: 12 residues. Here the CDR3 reads CSVAFEAGELFF. The DNA of the CDR3 is TGCAGCGTAGCTTTTGAGGCCGGGGAGCTGTTTTTT.

CDR3 in amino acids: CASSFLGGRATDTQYF. The DNA for the CDR3 is TGTGCCAGCAGCTTTTTGGGCGGGAGGGCCACAGATACGCAGTATTTT. This chain links TRBV11-3 with TRBJ2-3, with 9 positions matching TRBD2. CDR1 and CDR2 from the germline V gene are SGHNT and YENEEA. With 3 bases clipped from V and 2 bases from J, the junction kept 6 bases outside the gene matches. There are 16 residues in the CDR3.

The CDR3 DNA is TGTGCCAGCAGATCGACAGGGGGCTACGAGCAGTACTTC. This encodes CASRSTGGYEQYF. The gene calls are TRBV5-6 and TRBJ2-7, with TRBD1 identical over 9 bases. Germline assignment: CDR1 SGHDT and CDR2 YYEEEE. The CDR3 extends over 13 amino acids. Trimming cost V 5 bases and J 3 bases; bases outside gene matches: 3.

On this clone: Relative to the germline gene, one junction end is altered; a read error may explain this. CDR3 amino acids: CASSPYGLAGGLERVYEQFF. CDR3 bases: TGTGCTAGCAGCCCGTACGGACTAGCGGGAGGGCTTGAGAGGGTCTATGAGCAGTTCTTC. This chain connects TRBV7-7 to TRBJ2-1; TRBD2 matches at 15 bases. The CDR3 spans 20 residues. Germline CDR1 reads SSHAT; CDR2 reads FNYEAQ (reference sequence).

The rearrangement links TRBV6-6 to TRBJ2-3; TRBD1 matches 9 bases. J was trimmed by 0 bases and V by 6 bases; bases with no gene match: 13. The CDR3 has 18 amino acids. Germline V CDR1 and CDR2: MNHNY, SVGAGI (reference sequence). The DNA for the CDR3 is TGTGCCAGCAGCCGAGGCCTCGAGACAGGGGGTAGCACAGATACGCAGTATTTT. Translating it yields CASSRGLETGGSTDTQYF.

The V and J genes are TRBV12-3 or TRBV12-4 and TRBJ1-4; the D is unclear. This CDR3 has 12 residues. V lost 2 bases and J 10 bases, leaving 8 bases between the germline ends. The CDR3 spells CASSLSLLKLFF. In DNA, the CDR3 is TGTGCCAGCAGTTTAAGTCTACTAAAACTGTTTTTT.

This chain joins TRBV5-6 and TRBJ1-6, with D tentatively TRBD1 (5 bases). Trimming shortened V by 4 bases and J by 3 bases, and 11 bases separated the two germline ends. The CDR3 spans 15 residues. Germline loops: CDR1 SGHDT, CDR2 YYEEEE. CDR3 in DNA: TGTGCCAGCAGCCATCTCGACAGCTATAATTCACCCCTCCACTTT. It translates to CASSHLDSYNSPLHF.

This clone is a singleton in its sample. This CDR3 is CASSFGQARKTQYF. DNA of the CDR3: TGTGCCAGCAGCTTCGGACAGGCAAGAAAGACCCAGTACTTC. The chain joins TRBV5-8 to TRBJ2-5, with TRBD1 matching over 7 bases. Germline V gives CDR1 SGHTS, CDR2 YDEGEE. There are 14 residues in the CDR3. Germline trimming cut 2 bases from V and 6 bases from J; bases unmatched to any gene: 7.

The gene calls are TRBV6-5 and TRBJ1-2; TRBD1 aligns across 8 bases. The CDR3 sequence is 16 residues long. Germline assignment: CDR1 MNHEY and CDR2 SVGAGI. With 0 bases clipped from V and 8 bases from J, the junction kept 11 bases outside the gene matches. CDR3 sequence: CASSYSVGQGFSGYTF. For the CDR3, the DNA is TGTGCCAGCAGTTACTCTGTAGGACAGGGTTTCTCGGGCTACACCTTC.

The V call is TRBV5-4, the J call TRBJ2-7, with 7 bases fitting TRBD2. Germline lookup yields CDR1 SGHNT and CDR2 YYREEE (reference sequence). CDR3 length: 12 residues. With V trimmed by 0 bases and J by 6 bases, 0 bases remained unmatched. The CDR3 is CASSLAGGEQYF. The CDR3 region has the DNA TGTGCCAGCAGCTTGGCGGGGGGCGAGCAGTACTTC.

The chain joins TRBV9 to TRBJ1-3; a possible D gene is TRBD1 (5 bases). This CDR3 has 15 residues. V was cut by 2 bases and J by 1 base, with 10 bases left in between. The germline CDR1 and CDR2 sequences are SGDLS and YYNGEE. DNA of the CDR3: TGTGCCAGCAGCGTTCGGGGGAATTCTGGAAACACCATATATTTT. It specifies CASSVRGNSGNTIYF.

Only one count was recorded for this clone. V usage is TRBV10-3 and J usage is TRBJ1-5; D not resolved. Germline CDR1 is ENHRY and CDR2 is SYGVKD. The CDR3 is made up of 13 amino acids. V lost 6 bases, J lost 3 bases, and 9 bases lay in between. The CDR3 sequence is CAIRVGPNQPQHF. The CDR3 bases are TGTGCCATCAGGGTTGGGCCCAATCAGCCCCAGCATTTT.

The J gene is TRBJ2-5, the V gene TRBV19; 7 bases are a match to TRBD2. The trim removed 4 bases at V and 5 bases at J, leaving 7 bases unmatched. The CDR3 totals 14 residues. Germline V gives CDR1 LNHDA, CDR2 SQIVND (reference sequence). The CDR3 sequence is CASSSGGTKETQYF. The CDR3 DNA reads as TGTGCCAGTAGTAGCGGGGGAACGAAGGAGACCCAGTACTTC.

CDR3 loop: CASSLGTGYEQYV. CDR3 bases: TGCGCCAGCAGCTTAGGAACGGGGTACGAGCAGTACGTC. The chain carries TRBV5-1 and TRBJ2-7; D might be TRBD2 (5 bases). Trimming cost V 2 bases and J 4 bases, with 10 bases left between them. This CDR3 region has 13 residues. From germline, CDR1 is SGHRS and CDR2 YFSETQ.

The V gene is TRBV5-8, the J gene TRBJ2-7, with D possibly matching TRBD2 (5 bases). Germline CDR1 and CDR2: SGHTS and YDEGEE. V lost 2 bases to trimming and J lost 2 bases, with 14 bases between them. The CDR3 consists of 15 residues. This chain's CDR3 is CASSFRRGLAYEQYV. The CDR3 DNA sequence: TGTGCCAGCAGCTTCCGCCGGGGTCTCGCCTACGAGCAGTACGTC.

V and J are TRBV25-1 and TRBJ2-6, with D hard to call. V shed 6 bases and J shed 2 bases, with 5 bases lying between them. Germline-derived CDR1 and CDR2 are MGHDK and SYGVNS. The CDR3 is 13 residues long. Here the CDR3 reads CASSTTGANVLTF. In DNA, the CDR3 is TGTGCCAGCAGCACTACTGGGGCCAACGTCCTGACTTTC.

This clone was found a few times. V usage is TRBV19 and J usage is TRBJ2-7, with 8 bases lining up with TRBD2. The CDR3 is made up of 16 amino acids. Germline lookup yields CDR1 LNHDA and CDR2 SQIVND (reference sequence). Losses at the gene ends were 5 bases for V and 5 bases for J; bases not matched to a gene: 14. CDR3 DNA: TGTGCCAGTAGTCTTCAGCCTGGGACTAGGTCGAACGAGCAGTACGTC. This encodes CASSLQPGTRSNEQYV.